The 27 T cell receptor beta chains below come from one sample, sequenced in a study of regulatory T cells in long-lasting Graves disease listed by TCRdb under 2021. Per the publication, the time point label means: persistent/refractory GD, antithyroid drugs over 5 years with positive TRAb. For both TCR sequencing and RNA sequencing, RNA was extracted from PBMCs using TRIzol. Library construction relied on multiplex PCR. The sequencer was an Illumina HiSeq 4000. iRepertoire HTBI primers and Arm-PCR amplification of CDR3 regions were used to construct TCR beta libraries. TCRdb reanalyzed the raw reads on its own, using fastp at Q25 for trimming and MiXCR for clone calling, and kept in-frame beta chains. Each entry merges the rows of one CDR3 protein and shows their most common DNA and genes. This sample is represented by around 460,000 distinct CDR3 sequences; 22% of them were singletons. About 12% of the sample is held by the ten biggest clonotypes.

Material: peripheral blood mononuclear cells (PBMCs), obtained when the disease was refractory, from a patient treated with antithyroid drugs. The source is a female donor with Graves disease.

CDR3 DNA sequence: TGCGCCAGCAGCTTTGGTGACAGGGATAACTATGGCTACACCTTC. Translating gives CASSFGDRDNYGYTF. The chain is built from TRBV5-1 and TRBJ1-2, with 7 bases matching TRBD1. V trimming: 2 bases; J trimming: 1 base; junction bases outside the gene matches: 5. The V gene's germline CDR1 is SGHRS and CDR2 YFSETQ. The CDR3 loop spans 15 amino acids.

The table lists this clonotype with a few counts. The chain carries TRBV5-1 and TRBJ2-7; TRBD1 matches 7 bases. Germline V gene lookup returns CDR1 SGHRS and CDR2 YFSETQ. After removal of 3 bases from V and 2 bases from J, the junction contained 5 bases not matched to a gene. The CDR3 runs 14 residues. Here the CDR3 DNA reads TGCGCCAGCAGCTCGACAGGGAAACCCTACGAGCAGTACTTC. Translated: CASSSTGKPYEQYF.

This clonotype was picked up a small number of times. The chain's CDR3 is CASSLGTDQTGELFF. The CDR3 nucleotides read TGCGCCAGCAGCTTGGGGACAGACCAGACCGGGGAGCTGTTTTTT. The V call is TRBV5-1, the J call TRBJ2-2; perhaps TRBD1 as D (6 bases). The V end was cut by 0 bases, the J end by 5 bases, with 11 bases between. Germline V gene sequence: CDR1 SGHRS, CDR2 YFSETQ. This CDR3 spans 15 amino acids.

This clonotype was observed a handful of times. The CDR3 protein is CASSFGVGLAGVTNEQYF. The CDR3 region has the DNA TGTGCCAGCAGTTTTGGGGTCGGGCTAGCGGGAGTAACGAACGAGCAGTACTTC. The chain carries TRBV12-3 or TRBV12-4 and TRBJ2-7; 10 positions match TRBD2. The CDR3 has 18 residues. The trim removed 3 bases at V and 5 bases at J, leaving 16 bases unmatched.

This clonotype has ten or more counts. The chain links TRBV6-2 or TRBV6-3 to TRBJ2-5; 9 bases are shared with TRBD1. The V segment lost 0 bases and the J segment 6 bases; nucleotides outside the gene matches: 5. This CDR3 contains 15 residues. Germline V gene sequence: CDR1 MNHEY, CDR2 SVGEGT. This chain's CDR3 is CASSYSWDREQTQYF. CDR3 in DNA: TGTGCCAGCAGTTACTCGTGGGACAGGGAACAGACCCAGTACTTC.

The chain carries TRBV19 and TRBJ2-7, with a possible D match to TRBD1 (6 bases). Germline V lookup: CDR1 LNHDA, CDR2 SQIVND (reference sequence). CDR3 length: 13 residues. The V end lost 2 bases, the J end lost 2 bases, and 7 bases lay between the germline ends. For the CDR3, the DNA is TGTGCCAGTAGTATACGGACAGCCTACGAGCAGTACTTC. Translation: CASSIRTAYEQYF.

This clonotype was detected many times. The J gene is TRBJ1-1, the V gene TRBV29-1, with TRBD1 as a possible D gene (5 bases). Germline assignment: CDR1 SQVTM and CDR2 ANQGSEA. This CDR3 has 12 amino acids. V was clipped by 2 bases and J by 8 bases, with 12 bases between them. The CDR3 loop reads CSVERPGLEAFF. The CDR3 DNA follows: TGCAGCGTTGAAAGACCAGGGTTGGAAGCTTTCTTT.

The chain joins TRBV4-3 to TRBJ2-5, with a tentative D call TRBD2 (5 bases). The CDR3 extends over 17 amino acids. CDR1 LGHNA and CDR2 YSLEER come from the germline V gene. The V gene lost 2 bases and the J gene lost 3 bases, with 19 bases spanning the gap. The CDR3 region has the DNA TGCGCCAGCAGCCAACCCCTGGACCTAAGCGGCAAAGAGACCCAGTACTTC. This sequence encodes CASSQPLDLSGKETQYF.

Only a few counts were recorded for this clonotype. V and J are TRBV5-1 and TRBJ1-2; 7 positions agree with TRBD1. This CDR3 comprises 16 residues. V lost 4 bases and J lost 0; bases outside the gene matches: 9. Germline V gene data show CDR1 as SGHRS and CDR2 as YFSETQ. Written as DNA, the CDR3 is TGCGCCAGCAGCCGGGGACAGTTGGGAGCTAACTATGGCTACACCTTC. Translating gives CASSRGQLGANYGYTF.

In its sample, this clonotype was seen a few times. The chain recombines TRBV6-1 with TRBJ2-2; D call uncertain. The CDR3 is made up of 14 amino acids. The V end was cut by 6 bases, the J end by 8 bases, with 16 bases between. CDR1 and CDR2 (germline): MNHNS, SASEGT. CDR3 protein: CASSLIGGEGELFF. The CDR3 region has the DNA TGTGCCAGCAGCCTCATAGGTGGGGAAGGGGAGCTGTTTTTT.

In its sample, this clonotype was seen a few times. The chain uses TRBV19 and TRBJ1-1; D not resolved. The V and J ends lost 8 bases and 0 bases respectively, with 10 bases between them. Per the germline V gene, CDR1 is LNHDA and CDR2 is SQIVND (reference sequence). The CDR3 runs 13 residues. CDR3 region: CASFGSVNTEAFF. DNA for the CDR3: TGTGCCAGTTTCGGTAGTGTGAACACTGAAGCTTTCTTT.

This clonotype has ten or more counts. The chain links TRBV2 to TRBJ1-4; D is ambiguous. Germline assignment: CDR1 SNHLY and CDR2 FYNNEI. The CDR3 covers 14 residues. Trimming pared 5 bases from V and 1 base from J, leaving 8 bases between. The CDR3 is CASSLHRTNEKLFF. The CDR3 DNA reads TGTGCCAGCAGTCTACACCGAACTAATGAAAAACTGTTTTTT.

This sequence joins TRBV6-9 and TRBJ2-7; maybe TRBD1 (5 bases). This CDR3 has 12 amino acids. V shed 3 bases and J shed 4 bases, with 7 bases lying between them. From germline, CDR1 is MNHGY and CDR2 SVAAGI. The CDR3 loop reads CASSYAGYEQYF. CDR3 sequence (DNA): TGTGCCAGCAGTTACGCAGGGTACGAGCAGTACTTC.

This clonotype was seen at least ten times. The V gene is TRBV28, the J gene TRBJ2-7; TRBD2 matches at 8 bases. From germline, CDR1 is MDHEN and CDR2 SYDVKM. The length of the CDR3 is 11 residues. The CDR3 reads CAAGEGYEQYF. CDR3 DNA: TGTGCAGCGGGAGAAGGGTACGAGCAGTACTTC.

The CDR3 nucleotides read TGTGCCAGCAGCCAAGATCTCGGGAGCTCCTACGAGCAGTACTTC. Translating gives CASSQDLGSSYEQYF. This chain connects TRBV4-2 to TRBJ2-7; possibly TRBD2 for D (6 bases). Germline CDR1 and CDR2: LGHNA and YNFKEQ. V was clipped by 0 bases and J by 0 bases, with 9 bases between them. CDR3 length: 15 residues.

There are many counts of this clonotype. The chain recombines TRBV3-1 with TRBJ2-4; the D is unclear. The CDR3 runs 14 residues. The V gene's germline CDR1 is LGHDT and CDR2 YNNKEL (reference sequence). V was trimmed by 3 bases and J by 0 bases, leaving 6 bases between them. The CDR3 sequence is CASSQSVAKNIQYF. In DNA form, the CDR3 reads TGTGCCAGCAGCCAGTCGGTAGCCAAAAACATTCAGTACTTC.

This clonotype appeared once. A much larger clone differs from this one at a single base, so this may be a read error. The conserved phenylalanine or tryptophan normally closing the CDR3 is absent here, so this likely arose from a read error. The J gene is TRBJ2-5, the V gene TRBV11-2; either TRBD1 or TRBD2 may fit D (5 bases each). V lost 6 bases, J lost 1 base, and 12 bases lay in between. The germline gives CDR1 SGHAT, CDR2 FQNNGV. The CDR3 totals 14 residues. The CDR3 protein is CASRGVGTQETQYS. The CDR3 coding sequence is TGTGCCAGCAGGGGGGTTGGGACCCAAGAGACCCAGTACTCC.

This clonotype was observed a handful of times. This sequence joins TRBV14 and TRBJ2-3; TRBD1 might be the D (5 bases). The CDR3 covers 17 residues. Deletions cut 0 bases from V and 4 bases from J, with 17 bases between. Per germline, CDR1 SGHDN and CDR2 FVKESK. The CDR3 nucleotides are TGTGCCAGCAGCCAAGATATCCCGTCGTGGGGCGCAGATACGCAGTATTTT. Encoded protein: CASSQDIPSWGADTQYF.

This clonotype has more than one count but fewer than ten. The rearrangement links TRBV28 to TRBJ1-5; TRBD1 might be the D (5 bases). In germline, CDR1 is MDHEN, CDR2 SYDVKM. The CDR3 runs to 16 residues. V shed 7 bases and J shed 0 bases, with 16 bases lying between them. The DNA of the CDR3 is TGTGCCAGCACCTTTGCCGGGACGGTTAGCAATCAGCCCCAGCATTTT. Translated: CASTFAGTVSNQPQHF.

This chain's CDR3 is CASSRASQGGEETQYF. The CDR3 DNA reads as TGTGCCAGCAGTCGTGCATCCCAGGGGGGGGAAGAGACCCAGTACTTC. V and J are TRBV27 and TRBJ2-5; D could derive from TRBD1 or TRBD2 (7 bases each). The CDR3 consists of 16 residues. The V end lost 5 bases, the J end lost 3 bases, and 19 bases lay between the germline ends. The germline V gene encodes CDR1 MNHEY and CDR2 SMNVEV (reference sequence).

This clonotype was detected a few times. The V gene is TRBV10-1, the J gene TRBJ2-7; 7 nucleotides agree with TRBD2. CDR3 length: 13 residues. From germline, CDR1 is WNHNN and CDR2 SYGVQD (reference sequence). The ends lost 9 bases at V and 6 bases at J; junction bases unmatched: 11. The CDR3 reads CASWPSGPCEQYF. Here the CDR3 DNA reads TGCGCCAGTTGGCCTAGCGGACCCTGCGAGCAGTACTTC.

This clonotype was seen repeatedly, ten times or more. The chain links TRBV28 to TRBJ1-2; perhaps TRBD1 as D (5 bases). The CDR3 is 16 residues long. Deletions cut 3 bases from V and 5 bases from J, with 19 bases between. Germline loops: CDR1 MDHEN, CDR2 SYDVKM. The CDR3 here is CASSFVRGAGHYGYTF. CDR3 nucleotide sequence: TGTGCCAGCAGTTTTGTGAGAGGGGCGGGGCATTATGGCTACACCTTC.

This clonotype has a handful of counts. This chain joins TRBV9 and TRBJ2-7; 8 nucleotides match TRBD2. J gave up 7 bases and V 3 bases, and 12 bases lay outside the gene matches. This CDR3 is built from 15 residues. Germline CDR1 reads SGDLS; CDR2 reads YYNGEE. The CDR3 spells CASSARGGRSEEQYF. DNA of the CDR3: TGTGCCAGCAGCGCCCGCGGCGGGAGGAGTGAAGAGCAGTACTTC.

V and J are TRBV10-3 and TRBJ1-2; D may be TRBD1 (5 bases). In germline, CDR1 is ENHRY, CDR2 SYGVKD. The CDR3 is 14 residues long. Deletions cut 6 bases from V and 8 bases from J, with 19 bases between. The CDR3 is CAISDQRGSGGYTF. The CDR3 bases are TGTGCCATCAGCGATCAGCGGGGGAGCGGCGGCTACACCTTC.

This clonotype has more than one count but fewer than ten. This CDR3 reads CSARDFWIQETQYF. CDR3 nucleotide sequence: TGCAGTGCTAGAGATTTCTGGATTCAAGAGACCCAGTACTTC. The V gene is TRBV20-1, the J gene TRBJ2-5, with no clear D. Germline loops: CDR1 DFQATT, CDR2 SNEGSKA (reference sequence). The CDR3 is 14 amino acids. V was clipped by 0 bases and J by 2 bases, with 10 bases between them.

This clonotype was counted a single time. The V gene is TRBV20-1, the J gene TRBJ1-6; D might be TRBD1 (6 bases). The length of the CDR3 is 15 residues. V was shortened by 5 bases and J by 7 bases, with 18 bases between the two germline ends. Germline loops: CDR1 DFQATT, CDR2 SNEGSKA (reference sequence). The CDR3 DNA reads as TGCAGTGCTCTCAGGGGTGGGGGCAGGAATTCACCCCTCCACTTT. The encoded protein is CSALRGGGRNSPLHF.

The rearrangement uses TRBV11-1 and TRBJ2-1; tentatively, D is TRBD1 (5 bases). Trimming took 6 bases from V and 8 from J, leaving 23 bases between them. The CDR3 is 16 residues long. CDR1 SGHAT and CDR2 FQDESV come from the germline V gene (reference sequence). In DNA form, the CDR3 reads TGTGCCAGCAGTTACAAAAGGACACCCGGGTGGGATGAGCAGTTCTTC. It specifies CASSYKRTPGWDEQFF.